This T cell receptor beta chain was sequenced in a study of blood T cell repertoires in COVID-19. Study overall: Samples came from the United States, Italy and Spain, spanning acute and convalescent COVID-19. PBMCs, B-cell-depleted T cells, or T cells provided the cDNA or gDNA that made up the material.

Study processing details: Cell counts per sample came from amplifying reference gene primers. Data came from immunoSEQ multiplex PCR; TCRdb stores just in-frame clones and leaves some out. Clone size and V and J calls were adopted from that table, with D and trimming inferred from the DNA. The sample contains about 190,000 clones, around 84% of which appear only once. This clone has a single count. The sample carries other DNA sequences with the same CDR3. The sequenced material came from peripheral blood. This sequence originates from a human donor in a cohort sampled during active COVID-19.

The DNA of the CDR3 is TGTGCCAGCAGCTCGACGGGGTATGGCTACACCTTC. This sequence encodes CASSSTGYGYTF. This chain uses TRBV7-9 with TRBJ1-2; D call uncertain. V dropped 4 bases and J dropped 5 bases, with 8 bases sitting between them. The CDR3 covers 12 residues. CDR1 and CDR2 (germline): SEHNR, FQNEAQ (reference sequence).